This T cell receptor (beta chain) was sequenced during a study of beta chain features in type 1 diabetes. A remark on this clone: Its antigen is unidentified.

Each donor gave one heparinised blood draw averaging around 120 mL. Based on CD45RO/CCR7/CD25/CD127/CD95/CD27, CD4+ regulatory, stem cell-like memory, naive and central memory cells were sorted. Study results and limitations: TCRB repertoires of naive, central memory and Treg cells appeared more similar among patients than among healthy donors. Unsettled here was the matter of whether HLA type influences TCRB rearrangement. Significant though moderate, a shortening of TCRB CDR3s appeared in all four CD4+ subsets of Type 1 diabetes patients.

What was sequenced were expressed TCRB transcripts, since all of the isolated RNA had been reverse transcribed. Sequencing used immunoSEQ multiplex PCR; TCRdb keeps in-frame clones, though not all of them. Of around 100,000 clones listed, roughly 28% were seen once; the top ten hold approximately 0.5%. Sequencing was done on a sample of central memory CD4+ T cells from blood. The TCR comes from a woman between 18 and 29 years old with type 1 diabetes.

Here the CDR3 reads CAWSVPQGSYGYTF. Written as DNA, the CDR3 is TGTGCCTGGAGTGTACCTCAGGGGTCCTATGGCTACACCTTC. The rearrangement links TRBV30 to TRBJ1-2; possible D gene TRBD1, 6 bases. The V end lost 0 bases, the J end lost 4 bases, and 12 bases lay between the germline ends. Germline V gene lookup returns CDR1 GTSNPN and CDR2 SVGIG (reference sequence). CDR3 size: 14 residues.